The rows below give T cell receptor beta chains drawn from one sample of a study of spatial heterogeneity in lung cancer. MiXCR was run by TCRdb on the 5' RACE reads, yielding one entry per CDR3 protein. Among some 7,300 distinct CDR3 sequences, over 15% were seen once, and the ten largest hold roughly 18%. Sequencing was performed on PBMCs, taken at surgery. Receptors were obtained from a female donor with early-stage non-small cell lung cancer. CDR3s include the opening cysteine and the closing phenylalanine or tryptophan. D genes are given only for firm matches. Clone sizes are given selectively: once, few, many, or a class where the clone is expanded.

d_call	cdr3_length	clone_size	v_call	j_call	cdr3_nt	cdr3_aa
NA	15	medium-sized	TRBV7-3	TRBJ2-2	TGTGCCAGCAGCTTAACGCCAGGGGTTACCGGGGAGCTGTTTTTT	CASSLTPGVTGELFF
NA	14	medium-sized	TRBV29-1	TRBJ1-2	TGCAGCGTTGTGGGGCCTCTCACCAGGGATGGCTACACCTTC	CSVVGPLTRDGYTF
NA	14	NA	TRBV29-1	TRBJ2-1	TGCAGCGCGAGAAACAGGGATACCTACAATGAGCAGTTCTTC	CSARNRDTYNEQFF
NA	13	few	TRBV9	TRBJ2-5	TGTGCCAGCAGGAACTACCCGGAAGAGACCCAGTACTTC	CASRNYPEETQYF
TRBD1	13	few	TRBV30	TRBJ1-2	TGTGCCTGGAAGGGGGACAGGGTTGGTTCCGACACCTTC	CAWKGDRVGSDTF
NA	15	medium-sized	TRBV6-2/TRBV6-3	TRBJ2-1	TGTGCCAGCAGTTACGGGACCCGAAGGAACAATGAGCAGTTCTTC	CASSYGTRRNNEQFF
TRBD1	16	NA	TRBV15	TRBJ2-5	TGTGTCACCAGCACTCATGGGACAGTCCGCGGGGAGACCCAGTACTTC	CVTSTHGTVRGETQYF
NA	16	medium-sized	TRBV28	TRBJ2-5	TGTGCCAGCAGTATATCCCGGGCCAGGATTGAAGAGACCCAGTACTTC	CASSISRARIEETQYF
NA	11	medium-sized	TRBV29-1	TRBJ2-5	TGCAGCGTTGCGAGCCAAGAGACCCAGTACTTC	CSVASQETQYF
NA	13	medium-sized	TRBV18	TRBJ1-5	TGTGCCAGCTCACCAGGGGCGGCTCAGCCCCAGCATTTT	CASSPGAAQPQHF
TRBD1	12	few	TRBV6-1	TRBJ1-2	TGTGCCAGCAGTAGCGACAGGGGGCGTATCACCTTC	CASSSDRGRITF
NA	12	NA	TRBV13	TRBJ1-1	TGTGCCAGCGGACGGATGAACACTGAAGCTTTCTTT	CASGRMNTEAFF
NA	16	many	TRBV7-8	TRBJ2-2	TGTGCCAGCAGCTCCGGCCGACTCTTATCTACCGGGGAGCTGTTTTTT	CASSSGRLLSTGELFF
NA	12	many	TRBV29-1	TRBJ2-7	TGCAGCGTCCCGGGGACCCTTGACGAGCAGTACTTC	CSVPGTLDEQYF
TRBD1	17	few	TRBV10-3	TRBJ2-2	TGTGCCACCCACACCAGACAGGGCCCCGCGAACACCGGGGAGCTGTTTTTT	CATHTRQGPANTGELFF
TRBD2	16	NA	TRBV3-1	TRBJ2-2	TGTGCCAGCAGCCAGTCCGCAGTTGGGGAGGGCGGGGAGCTGTTTTTT	CASSQSAVGEGGELFF